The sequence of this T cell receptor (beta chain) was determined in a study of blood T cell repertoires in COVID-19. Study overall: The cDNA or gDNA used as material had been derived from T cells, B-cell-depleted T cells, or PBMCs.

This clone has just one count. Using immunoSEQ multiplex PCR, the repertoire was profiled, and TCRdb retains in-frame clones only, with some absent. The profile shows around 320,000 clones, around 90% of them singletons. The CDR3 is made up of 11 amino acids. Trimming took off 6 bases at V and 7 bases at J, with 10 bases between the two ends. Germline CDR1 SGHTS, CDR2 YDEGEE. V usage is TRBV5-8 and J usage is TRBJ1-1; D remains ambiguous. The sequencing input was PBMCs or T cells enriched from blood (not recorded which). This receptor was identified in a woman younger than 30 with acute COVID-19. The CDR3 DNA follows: TGTGCCAGCACGGAGTTCGGTGAAGCTTTCTTT. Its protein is CASTEFGEAFF.